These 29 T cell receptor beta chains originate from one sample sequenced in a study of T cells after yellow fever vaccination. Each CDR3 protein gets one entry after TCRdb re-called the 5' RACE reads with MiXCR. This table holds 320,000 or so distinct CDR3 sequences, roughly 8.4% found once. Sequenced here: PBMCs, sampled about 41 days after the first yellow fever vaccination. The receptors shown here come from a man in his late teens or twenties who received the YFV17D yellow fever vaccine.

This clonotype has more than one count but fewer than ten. The CDR3 loop is CASTPGTEQETQYF. The CDR3 nucleotides read TGTGCCAGCACCCCGGGAACAGAACAAGAGACCCAGTACTTC. This chain links TRBV5-6 with TRBJ2-5; perhaps TRBD2 as D (5 bases). V was clipped by 6 bases and J by 2 bases, with 14 bases between them. CDR3 length: 14 residues. CDR1 SGHDT and CDR2 YYEEEE come from the germline V gene.

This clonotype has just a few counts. The CDR3 spells CASSGGQGGSPLHF. The CDR3 bases are TGTGCCAGCAGCGGCGGACAGGGGGGTTCACCCCTCCACTTT. V usage is TRBV7-9 and J usage is TRBJ1-6; 10 bases fit TRBD1. The CDR3 contains 14 residues. The V gene's germline CDR1 is SEHNR and CDR2 FQNEAQ (reference sequence). Trimming removed 5 bases from V and 9 bases from J; junction bases left unmatched: 4. Based on the CDR3 plus reference TRBV7-9 and TRBJ1-6, the full variable domain is DTGVSQNPRHKITKRGQNVTFRCDPISEHNRLYWYRQTLGQGPEFLTYFQNEAQLEKSRLLSDRFSAERPKGSFSTLEIQRTEQGDSAMYLCASSGGQGGSPLHFGNGTRLTVT.

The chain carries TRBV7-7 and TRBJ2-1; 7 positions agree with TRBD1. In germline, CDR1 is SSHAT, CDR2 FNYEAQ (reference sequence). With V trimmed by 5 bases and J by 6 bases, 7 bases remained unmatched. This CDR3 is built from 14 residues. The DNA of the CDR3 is TGTGCCAGCAGCCGGACAGGTACTACCAATGAGCAGTTCTTC. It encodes CASSRTGTTNEQFF.

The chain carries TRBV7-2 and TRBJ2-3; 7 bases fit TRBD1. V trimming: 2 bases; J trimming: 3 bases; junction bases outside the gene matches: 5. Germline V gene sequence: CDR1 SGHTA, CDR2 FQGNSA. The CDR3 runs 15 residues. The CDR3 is CASSLLGQPTDTQYF. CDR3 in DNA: TGTGCCAGCAGCTTATTGGGACAGCCTACAGATACGCAGTATTTT.

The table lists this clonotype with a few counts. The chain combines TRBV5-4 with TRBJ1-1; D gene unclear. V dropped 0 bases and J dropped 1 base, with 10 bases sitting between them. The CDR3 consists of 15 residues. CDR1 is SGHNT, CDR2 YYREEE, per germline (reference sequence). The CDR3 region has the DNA TGTGCCAGCAGCTTGGCTTCCTCCGGGAACACTGAAGCTTTCTTT. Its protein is CASSLASSGNTEAFF. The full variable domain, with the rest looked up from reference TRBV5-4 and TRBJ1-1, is ETGVTQSPTHLIKTRGQQVTLRCSSQSGHNTVSWYQQALGQGPQFIFQYYREEENGRGNFPPRFSGLQFPNYSSELNVNALELDDSALYLCASSLASSGNTEAFFGQGTRLTVV.

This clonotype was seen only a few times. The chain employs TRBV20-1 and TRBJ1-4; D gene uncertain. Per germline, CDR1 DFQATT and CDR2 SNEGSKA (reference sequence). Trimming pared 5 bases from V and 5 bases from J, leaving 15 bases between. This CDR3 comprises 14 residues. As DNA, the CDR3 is TGCAGTGCTCCCCTAAGCAGGATAAATGAAAAACTGTTTTTT. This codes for CSAPLSRINEKLFF.

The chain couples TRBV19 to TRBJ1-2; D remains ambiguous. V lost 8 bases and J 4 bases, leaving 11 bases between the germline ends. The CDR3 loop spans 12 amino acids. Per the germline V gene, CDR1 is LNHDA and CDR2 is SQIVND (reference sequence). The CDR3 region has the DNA TGTGCCAGTGGCCCAAGGAGCTATGGCTACACCTTC. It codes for CASGPRSYGYTF.

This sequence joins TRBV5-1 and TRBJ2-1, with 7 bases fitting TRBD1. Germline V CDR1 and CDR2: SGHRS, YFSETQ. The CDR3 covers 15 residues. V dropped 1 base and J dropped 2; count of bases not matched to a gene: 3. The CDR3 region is CASSLTGATYNEQFF. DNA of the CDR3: TGCGCCAGCAGCTTGACAGGGGCCACCTACAATGAGCAGTTCTTC.

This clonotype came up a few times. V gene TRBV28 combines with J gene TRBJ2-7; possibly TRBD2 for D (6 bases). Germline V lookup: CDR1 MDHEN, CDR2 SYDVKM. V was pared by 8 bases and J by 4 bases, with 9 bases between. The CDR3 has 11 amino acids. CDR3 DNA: TGTGCCAGCCATGGGGGGTACGAGCAGTACGTC. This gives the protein CASHGGYEQYV.

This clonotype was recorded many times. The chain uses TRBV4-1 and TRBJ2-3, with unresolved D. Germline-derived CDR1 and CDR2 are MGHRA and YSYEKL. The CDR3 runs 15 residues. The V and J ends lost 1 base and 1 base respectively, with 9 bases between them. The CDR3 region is CASSQGSDGTDTQYF. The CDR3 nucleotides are TGCGCCAGCAGCCAAGGCTCGGATGGCACAGATACGCAGTATTTT.

CDR3 sequence: CASGQNSNQPQHF. CDR3 coding DNA: TGTGCCAGCGGGCAGAATAGCAATCAGCCCCAGCATTTT. The chain combines TRBV6-1 with TRBJ1-5; no reliable D call. The CDR3 contains 13 residues. Trimming took 8 bases from V and 0 from J, leaving 8 bases between them. The germline gives CDR1 MNHNS, CDR2 SASEGT.

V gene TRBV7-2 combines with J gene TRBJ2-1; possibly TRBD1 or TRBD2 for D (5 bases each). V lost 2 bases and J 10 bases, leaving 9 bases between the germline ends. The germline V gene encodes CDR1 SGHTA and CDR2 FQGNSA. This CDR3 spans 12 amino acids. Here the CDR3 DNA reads TGTGCCAGCAGCTTATTAAGGGACGAGCAGTTCTTC. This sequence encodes CASSLLRDEQFF.

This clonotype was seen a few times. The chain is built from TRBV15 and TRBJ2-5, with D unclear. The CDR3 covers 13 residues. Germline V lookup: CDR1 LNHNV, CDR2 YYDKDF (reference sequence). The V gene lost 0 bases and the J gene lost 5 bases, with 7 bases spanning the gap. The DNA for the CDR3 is TGTGCCACCAGCAGAGATGAGGTCGAGACCCAGTACTTC. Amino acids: CATSRDEVETQYF. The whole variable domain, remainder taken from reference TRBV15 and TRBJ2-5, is DAMVIQNPRYQVTQFGKPVTLSCSQTLNHNVMYWYQQKSSQAPKLLFHYYDKDFNNEADTPDNFQSRRPNTSFCFLDIRSPGLGDTAMYLCATSRDEVETQYFGPGTRLLVL.

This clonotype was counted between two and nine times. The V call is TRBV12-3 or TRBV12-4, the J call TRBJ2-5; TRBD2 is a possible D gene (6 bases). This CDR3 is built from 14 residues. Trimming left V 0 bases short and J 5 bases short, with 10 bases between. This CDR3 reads CASSLAGGKETQYF. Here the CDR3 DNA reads TGTGCCAGCAGTTTAGCGGGGGGAAAGGAGACCCAGTACTTC.

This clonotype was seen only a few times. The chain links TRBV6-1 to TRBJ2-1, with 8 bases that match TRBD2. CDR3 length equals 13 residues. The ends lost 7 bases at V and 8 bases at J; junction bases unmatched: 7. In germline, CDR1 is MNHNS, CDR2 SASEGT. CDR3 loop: CASIPRGGYEQFF. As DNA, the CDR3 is TGTGCCAGCATCCCGCGCGGGGGGTATGAGCAGTTCTTC.

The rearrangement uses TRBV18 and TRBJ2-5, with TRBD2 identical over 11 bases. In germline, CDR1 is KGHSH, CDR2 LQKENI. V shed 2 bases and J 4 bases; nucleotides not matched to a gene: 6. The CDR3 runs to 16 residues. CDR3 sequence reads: CASSPVGTSGSETQYF. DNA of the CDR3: TGTGCCAGCTCACCAGTCGGGACTAGCGGATCAGAGACCCAGTACTTC. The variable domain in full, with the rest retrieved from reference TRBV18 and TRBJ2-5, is NAGVMQNPRHLVRRRGQEARLRCSPMKGHSHVYWYRQLPEEGLKFMVYLQKENIIDESGMPKERFSAEFPKEGPSILRIQQVVRGDSAAYFCASSPVGTSGSETQYFGPGTRLLVL.

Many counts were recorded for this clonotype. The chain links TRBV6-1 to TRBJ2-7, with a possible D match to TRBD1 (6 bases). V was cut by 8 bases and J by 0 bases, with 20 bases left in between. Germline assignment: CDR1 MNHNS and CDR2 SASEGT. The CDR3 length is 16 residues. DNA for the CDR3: TGTGCCAGCTGCCGACCCACAGGGAGCTACTCCTACGAGCAGTACTTC. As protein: CASCRPTGSYSYEQYF.

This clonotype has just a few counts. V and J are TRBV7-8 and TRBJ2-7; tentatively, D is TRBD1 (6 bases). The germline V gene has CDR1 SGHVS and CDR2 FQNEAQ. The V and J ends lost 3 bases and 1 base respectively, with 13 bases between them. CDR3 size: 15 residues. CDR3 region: CASSFSRTGSYEQYV. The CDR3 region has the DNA TGTGCCAGCAGCTTCTCCAGAACAGGGTCCTACGAGCAGTACGTC.

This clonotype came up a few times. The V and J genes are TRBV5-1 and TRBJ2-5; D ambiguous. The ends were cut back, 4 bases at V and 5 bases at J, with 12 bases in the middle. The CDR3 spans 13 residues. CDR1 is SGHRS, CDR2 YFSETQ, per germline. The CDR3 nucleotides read TGCGCCAGCAGCCCGTCCGGTCGGGAGACCCAGTACTTC. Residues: CASSPSGRETQYF.

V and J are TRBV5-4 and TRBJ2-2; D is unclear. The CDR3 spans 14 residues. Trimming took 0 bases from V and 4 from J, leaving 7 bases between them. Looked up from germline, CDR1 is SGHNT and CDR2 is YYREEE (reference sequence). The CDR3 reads CASSLDLVTGELFF. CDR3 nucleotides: TGTGCCAGCAGCTTGGATTTGGTCACCGGGGAGCTGTTTTTT.

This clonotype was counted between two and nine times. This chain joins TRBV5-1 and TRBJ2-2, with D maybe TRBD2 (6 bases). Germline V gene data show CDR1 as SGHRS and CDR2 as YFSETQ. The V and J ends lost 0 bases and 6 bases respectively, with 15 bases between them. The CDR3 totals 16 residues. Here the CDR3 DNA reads TGCGCCAGCAGCTTGGTTAATATCGGGGGATCCGGGGAGCTGTTTTTT. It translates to CASSLVNIGGSGELFF.

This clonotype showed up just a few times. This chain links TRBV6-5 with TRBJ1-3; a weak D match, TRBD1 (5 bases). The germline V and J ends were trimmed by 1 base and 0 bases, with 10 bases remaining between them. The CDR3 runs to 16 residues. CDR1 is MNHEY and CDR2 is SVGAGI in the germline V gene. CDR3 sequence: CASSYLTAGSGNTIYF. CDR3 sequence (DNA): TGTGCCAGCAGTTACTTGACAGCGGGCTCTGGAAACACCATATATTTT.

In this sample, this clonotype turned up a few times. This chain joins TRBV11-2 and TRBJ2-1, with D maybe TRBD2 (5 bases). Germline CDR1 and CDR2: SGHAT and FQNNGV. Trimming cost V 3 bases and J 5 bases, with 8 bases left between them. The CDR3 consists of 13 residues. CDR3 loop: CASSLLGDNEQFF. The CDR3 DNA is TGTGCCAGCAGCTTGCTCGGGGACAATGAGCAGTTCTTC. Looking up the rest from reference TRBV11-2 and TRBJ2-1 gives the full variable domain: EAGVAQSPRYKIIEKRQSVAFWCNPISGHATLYWYQQILGQGPKLLIQFQNNGVVDDSQLPKDRFSAERLKGVDSTLKIQPAKLEDSAVYLCASSLLGDNEQFFGPGTRLTVL.

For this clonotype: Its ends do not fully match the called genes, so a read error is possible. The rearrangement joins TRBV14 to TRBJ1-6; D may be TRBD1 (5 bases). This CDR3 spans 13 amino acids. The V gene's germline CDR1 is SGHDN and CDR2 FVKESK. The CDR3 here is CTSSPSRASPLHF. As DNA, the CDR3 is TGTACCAGCAGCCCATCCAGGGCTTCACCCCTCCACTTT.

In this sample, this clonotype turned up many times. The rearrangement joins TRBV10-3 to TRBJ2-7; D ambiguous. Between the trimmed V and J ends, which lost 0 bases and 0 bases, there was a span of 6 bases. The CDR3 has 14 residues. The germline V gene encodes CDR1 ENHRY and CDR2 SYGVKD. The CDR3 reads CAISESTVSYEQYV. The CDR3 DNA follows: TGTGCCATCAGTGAGTCAACAGTCTCCTACGAGCAGTACGTC.

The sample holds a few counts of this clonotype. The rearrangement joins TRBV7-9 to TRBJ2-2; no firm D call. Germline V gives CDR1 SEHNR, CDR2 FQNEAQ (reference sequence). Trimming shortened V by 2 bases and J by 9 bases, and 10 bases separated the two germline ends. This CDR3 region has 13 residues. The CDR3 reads CASSLTPGRELFF. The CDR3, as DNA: TGTGCCAGCAGCTTAACCCCGGGCCGGGAGCTGTTTTTT.

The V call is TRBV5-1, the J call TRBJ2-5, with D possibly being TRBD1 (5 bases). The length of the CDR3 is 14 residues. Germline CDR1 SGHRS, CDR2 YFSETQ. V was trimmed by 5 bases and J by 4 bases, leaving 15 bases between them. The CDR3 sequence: CASRLTPQGETQYF. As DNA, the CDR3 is TGCGCCAGCAGGCTGACCCCTCAGGGAGAGACCCAGTACTTC.

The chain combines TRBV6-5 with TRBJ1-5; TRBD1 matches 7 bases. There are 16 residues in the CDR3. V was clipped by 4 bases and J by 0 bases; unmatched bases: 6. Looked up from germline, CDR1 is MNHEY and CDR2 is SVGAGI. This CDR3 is CASSFSRGNSNQPQHF. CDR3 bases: TGTGCCAGCAGTTTCTCCAGGGGGAATAGCAATCAGCCCCAGCATTTT.

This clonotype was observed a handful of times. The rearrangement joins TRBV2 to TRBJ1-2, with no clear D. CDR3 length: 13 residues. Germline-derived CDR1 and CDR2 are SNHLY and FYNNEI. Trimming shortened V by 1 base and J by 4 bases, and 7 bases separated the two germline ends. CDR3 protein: CASSEGSTYGYTF. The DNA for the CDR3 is TGTGCCAGCAGTGAAGGCAGCACCTATGGCTACACCTTC. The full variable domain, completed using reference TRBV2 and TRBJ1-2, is EPEVTQTPSHQVTQMGQEVILRCVPISNHLYFYWYRQILGQKVEFLVSFYNNEISEKSEIFDDQFSVERPDGSNFTLKIRSTKLEDSAMYFCASSEGSTYGYTFGSGTRLTVV.